Sequencing of this TCR beta chain was carried out in a study of beta chain features in type 1 diabetes. Study-level points and caveats: Any HLA-type effect on TCRB rearrangement remained unresolved here.

Sequenced material consisted of expressed TCRB transcripts (all of the isolated RNA was reverse transcribed). This table comes from immunoSEQ multiplex PCR, and its TCRdb copy is limited to in-frame clones, with some not included. The sample lists almost 350,000 clones, 15% to 20% occurring once. In its sample, this clone was seen a few times. Its target is unknown. The purity of all sorted populations exceeded 95%. The germline V gene has CDR1 LGHNA and CDR2 YNFKEQ. Trimming took off 0 bases at V and 0 bases at J, with 9 bases between the two ends. This CDR3 spans 16 amino acids. J is TRBJ2-1 and V is TRBV4-2; unclear D gene. The sequence was collected from a woman under 30 in good health. Sequencing was carried out using naive CD4+ T cells from blood. CDR3 nucleotide sequence: TGTGCCAGCAGCCAAGATTGGCAAAACTCCTACAATGAGCAGTTCTTC. The encoded protein is CASSQDWQNSYNEQFF.